Below, 5 T cell receptor beta chains from the same sample are listed, as sequenced in a study of Ad26.COV2.S vaccination and SARS-CoV-2 variants. Libraries were prepared by immunoSEQ multiplex PCR; TCRdb keeps only in-frame clonotypes and omits some of them. The sample comprises some 320,000 clones, 86% of which are singletons, and more than 1.5% rests with the top ten. The treatment was: over 15 received Ad26.COV2.S at low or high dose, single or two shots; 5 received placebo; per-sample allocation not given. The samples date from day 63 after the first vaccine or placebo injection. The specimen was peripheral blood, collected in a trial of Ad26.COV2.S vaccine versus placebo. The source of these receptors is a person aged 18-60 years who received the Ad26.COV2.S COVID-19 vaccine or a placebo.

The chain has TRBV3-1 (or the pseudogene TRBV3-2) and TRBJ2-1, with TRBD2 identical over 11 bases. This CDR3 contains 16 residues. The trim removed 7 bases at V and 7 bases at J, leaving 12 bases unmatched. Germline V gives CDR1 LGHDT, CDR2 YNNKEL (reference sequence). The CDR3 protein is CASIKLGTSGLNEQFF. The CDR3 nucleotides are TGTGCCAGCATTAAACTTGGGACTAGCGGCCTTAATGAGCAGTTCTTC.

The chain combines TRBV19 with TRBJ2-5; no clear D. The CDR3 length is 15 residues. Germline V gives CDR1 LNHDA, CDR2 SQIVND (reference sequence). V was clipped by 3 bases and J by 1 base, with 12 bases between them. CDR3 sequence: CASSIGQKFQETQYF. The DNA for the CDR3 is TGTGCCAGTAGTATCGGGCAGAAGTTCCAAGAGACCCAGTACTTC. The full variable domain, its missing parts supplied by reference TRBV19 and TRBJ2-5, is DGGITQSPKYLFRKEGQNVTLSCEQNLNHDAMYWYRQDPGQGLRLIYYSQIVNDFQKGDIAEGYSVSREKKESFPLTVTSAQKNPTAFYLCASSIGQKFQETQYFGPGTRLLVL.

The chain carries TRBV10-2 and TRBJ2-3, with D possibly matching TRBD2 (7 bases). Trimming shortened V by 6 bases and J by 1 base, and 11 bases separated the two germline ends. This CDR3 is built from 14 residues. The V gene's germline CDR1 is WSHSY and CDR2 SAAADI. CDR3 sequence reads: CASRGGARTDTQYF. The CDR3 coding sequence is TGCGCCAGCAGGGGGGGGGCCCGCACAGATACGCAGTATTTT.

This chain uses TRBV5-1 with TRBJ1-2; 9 nucleotides align to TRBD1. V was clipped by 0 bases and J by 4 bases; unmatched bases: 1. The CDR3 spans 14 residues. From germline, CDR1 is SGHRS and CDR2 YFSETQ. The CDR3 DNA sequence: TGCGCCAGCAGCTTGGGGGACAGGGCCTATGGCTACACCTTC. This sequence encodes CASSLGDRAYGYTF.

This clone occurred a few times. The gene calls are TRBV11-2 and TRBJ1-1; D may be TRBD1 (5 bases). The V end lost 4 bases, the J end lost 0 bases, and 18 bases lay between the germline ends. CDR1 SGHAT and CDR2 FQNNGV come from the germline V gene. The CDR3 runs 17 residues. The CDR3: CASSSRGWGSMNTEAFF. CDR3 nucleotides: TGTGCCAGCAGCTCTCGGGGATGGGGCTCTATGAACACTGAAGCTTTCTTT.